The 32 T cell receptor beta chains reported below all come from one sample, sequenced in a study of blood T cell repertoires in COVID-19. TCRdb's copy holds only in-frame clones and misses some; the assay was immunoSEQ multiplex PCR. The sample lists tens of thousands of clones; around 84% were seen once. Source material: peripheral blood. The receptor source for this set is a man in his fifties with acute or convalescent COVID-19.

The genes are TRBV27 and TRBJ1-2; possible D gene TRBD1, 5 bases. With 3 bases removed from V and 2 bases from J, the gap between germline ends came to 16 bases. This CDR3 contains 16 residues. Germline lookup yields CDR1 MNHEY and CDR2 SMNVEV (reference sequence). The CDR3 is CASSFNSRGGNYGYTF. The DNA for the CDR3 is TGTGCCAGCAGTTTTAACAGTAGGGGCGGAAACTATGGCTACACCTTC.

This chain uses TRBV7-7 with TRBJ2-1; TRBD2 is a possible D gene (5 bases). Trimming stripped 3 bases from V and 2 bases from J, with 11 bases between. The germline CDR1 and CDR2 sequences are SSHAT and FNYEAQ (reference sequence). This CDR3 is built from 15 residues. The CDR3 here is CASSLRVETYNEQFF. The CDR3 DNA reads as TGTGCCAGCAGCTTGAGGGTAGAGACCTACAATGAGCAGTTCTTC. The variable domain in full, completed from reference TRBV7-7 and TRBJ2-1, reads GAGVSQSPRYKVTKRGQDVTLRCDPISSHATLYWYQQALGQGPEFLTYFNYEAQPDKSGLPSDRFSAERPEGSISTLTIQRTEQRDSAMYRCASSLRVETYNEQFFGPGTRLTVL.

In nucleotides, the CDR3 is TGTGCCAGCAGCTTAACCCAGGGCGCTGAAGCTTTCTTT. It is translated as CASSLTQGAEAFF. V and J are TRBV7-3 and TRBJ1-1, with D possibly being TRBD1 (5 bases). Trimming took off 0 bases at V and 6 bases at J, with 8 bases between the two ends. Germline values: CDR1 SGHTA, CDR2 FQGTGA. This CDR3 comprises 13 residues.

Here the CDR3 DNA reads TGTGCCAGCAGCACAGGGAGGGTTGAGCAGTTCTTC. Residues: CASSTGRVEQFF. The chain links TRBV2 to TRBJ2-1, with a tentative D call TRBD2 (7 bases). Germline V gene lookup returns CDR1 SNHLY and CDR2 FYNNEI. Between the trimmed V and J ends, which lost 6 bases and 9 bases, there was a span of 12 bases. The CDR3 runs 12 residues.

J is TRBJ2-4 and V is TRBV19; TRBD2 might be the D (5 bases). The V gene lost 2 bases and the J gene lost 3 bases, with 11 bases spanning the gap. The CDR3 is made up of 15 amino acids. Germline V lookup: CDR1 LNHDA, CDR2 SQIVND (reference sequence). The CDR3 here is CASSIWRVDKNIQYF. As DNA, the CDR3 is TGTGCCAGTAGTATATGGCGGGTGGACAAAAACATTCAGTACTTC.

CDR3 sequence (DNA): TGTGCCAGCCTCTCACAGGGGACCCAAGAGACCCAGTACTTC. It is translated as CASLSQGTQETQYF. The rearrangement uses TRBV2 and TRBJ2-5; 7 bases align to TRBD1. With V trimmed by 8 bases and J by 1 base, 7 bases remained unmatched. Per the germline V gene, CDR1 is SNHLY and CDR2 is FYNNEI. This CDR3 contains 14 residues.

V and J are TRBV7-2 and TRBJ1-1; the match to TRBD1 covers 7 bases. Per the germline V gene, CDR1 is SGHTA and CDR2 is FQGNSA. V gave up 1 base and J gave up 8 bases; unmatched junction bases: 4. The CDR3 has 13 amino acids. The CDR3 region is CASSLGLDREAFF. Here the CDR3 DNA reads TGTGCCAGCAGCTTAGGACTGGACAGGGAAGCTTTCTTT.

This clone was picked up one time. This chain uses TRBV24-1 with TRBJ1-2; D ambiguous. The CDR3 extends over 12 amino acids. V was shortened by 4 bases and J by 7 bases, with 9 bases between the two germline ends. Germline V CDR1 and CDR2: KGHDR, SFDVKD. CDR3 sequence (DNA): TGTGCCACCAGTGACCCGGGTATTGGCTACACCTTC. Translated, it gives CATSDPGIGYTF.

In DNA form, the CDR3 reads TGCGCCAGCAGGGACAGCTCCTACGAGCAGTACTTC. Its translation is CASRDSSYEQYF. The chain has TRBV5-1 and TRBJ2-7; D might be TRBD1 (6 bases). Trimming cost V 5 bases and J 0 bases, with 6 bases left between them. The CDR3 loop spans 12 amino acids. Germline V gives CDR1 SGHRS, CDR2 YFSETQ.

J is TRBJ2-1 and V is TRBV9, with TRBD2 matching 13 bases. The V gene's germline CDR1 is SGDLS and CDR2 YYNGEE. V lost 5 bases and J lost 7; bases outside the gene matches: 6. CDR3 length equals 15 residues. CDR3 coding DNA: TGTGCCAGCAGTCCCACTAGCGGGGGGGCAAATGAGCAGTTCTTC. Translating it yields CASSPTSGGANEQFF.

J is TRBJ2-2 and V is TRBV5-8, with 10 bases fitting TRBD2. Germline V gene sequence: CDR1 SGHTS, CDR2 YDEGEE. Trimming removed 3 bases from V and 1 base from J; junction bases left unmatched: 6. This CDR3 spans 17 amino acids. CDR3 loop: CASSSSGTSENTGELFF. DNA of the CDR3: TGTGCCAGCAGCTCAAGTGGGACTAGCGAGAACACCGGGGAGCTGTTTTTT.

The chain joins TRBV5-6 to TRBJ2-3; D possibly corresponds to TRBD2 (5 bases). Trimming shortened V by 1 base and J by 2 bases, and 11 bases separated the two germline ends. Germline assignment: CDR1 SGHDT and CDR2 YYEEEE. This CDR3 has 15 amino acids. For the CDR3, the DNA is TGTGCCAGCAGCTTGCCAGGAGGCTTCACAGATACGCAGTATTTT. It translates to CASSLPGGFTDTQYF.

The V and J genes are TRBV4-1 and TRBJ2-2; the match to TRBD2 covers 7 bases. This CDR3 comprises 17 residues. Germline-derived CDR1 and CDR2 are MGHRA and YSYEKL. The V gene end was trimmed by 4 bases and the J gene end by 4 bases; junction bases not matched to a gene: 12. This CDR3 is CASSPGGSGYSTGELFF. CDR3 sequence (DNA): TGCGCCAGCAGCCCCGGCGGGAGCGGTTACTCCACCGGGGAGCTGTTTTTT.

The chain joins TRBV24-1 to TRBJ1-2, with unresolved D. Trimming stripped 6 bases from V and 14 bases from J, with 18 bases between. CDR3 length: 12 residues. Looked up from germline, CDR1 is KGHDR and CDR2 is SFDVKD. CDR3 amino acids: CATSLDGRIWTF. The CDR3 DNA reads TGTGCCACCAGTCTTGATGGGAGGATATGGACCTTC.

The gene calls are TRBV7-9 and TRBJ1-1, with D uncertain. The CDR3 runs 12 residues. Germline V CDR1 and CDR2: SEHNR, FQNEAQ (reference sequence). The ends were cut back, 5 bases at V and 3 bases at J, with 7 bases in the middle. CDR3 amino acids: CASSRLDTEAFF. For the CDR3, the DNA is TGTGCCAGCAGCCGACTCGACACTGAAGCTTTCTTT.

This clone was observed a few times. The rearrangement links TRBV18 to TRBJ1-2; D may be TRBD1 (5 bases). Germline lookup yields CDR1 KGHSH and CDR2 LQKENI. The V and J ends lost 3 bases and 8 bases respectively, with 16 bases between them. The CDR3 runs to 14 residues. This CDR3 is CASSPSRGSGGYTF. CDR3 sequence (DNA): TGTGCCAGCTCACCCTCCCGGGGGTCGGGGGGCTACACCTTC.

The genes are TRBV29-1 and TRBJ1-2; no reliable D call. The V end was cut by 5 bases, the J end by 1 base, with 8 bases between. From germline, CDR1 is SQVTM and CDR2 ANQGSEA. This CDR3 is built from 12 residues. CDR3 residues: CSVLDNNYGYTF. The CDR3 DNA reads as TGCAGCGTTCTAGATAATAACTATGGCTACACCTTC. The full variable domain, rest sourced from reference TRBV29-1 and TRBJ1-2, is SAVISQKPSRDICQRGTSLTIQCQVDSQVTMMFWYRQQPGQSLTLIATANQGSEATYESGFVIDKFPISRPNLTFSTLTVSNMSPEDSSIYLCSVLDNNYGYTFGSGTRLTVV.

V and J are TRBV6-5 and TRBJ1-3; D gene uncertain. The V end was cut by 6 bases, the J end by 8 bases, with 8 bases between. CDR3 length equals 11 residues. Per the germline V gene, CDR1 is MNHEY and CDR2 is SVGAGI. The chain's CDR3 is CASSPGYTIYF. The CDR3 DNA sequence: TGTGCCAGCAGCCCGGGTTACACCATATATTTT.

The chain recombines TRBV11-2 with TRBJ1-6; 12 bases are a match to TRBD1. Germline CDR1 SGHAT, CDR2 FQNNGV. V was pared by 0 bases and J by 10 bases, with 4 bases of the junction left unmatched. This CDR3 comprises 16 residues. CDR3 DNA sequence: TGTGCCAGCAGCTTAGAGGGGGACAGGGGGCAGTCACCCCTCCACTTT. This gives the protein CASSLEGDRGQSPLHF.

The chain recombines TRBV12-3 or TRBV12-4 with TRBJ2-1; 7 positions agree with TRBD2. The CDR3 is 13 residues long. With 5 bases clipped from V and 8 bases from J, the junction kept 6 bases outside the gene matches. CDR3 residues: CASSTNAGDEQFF. CDR3 nucleotide sequence: TGTGCCAGCAGTACTAACGCGGGGGATGAGCAGTTCTTC.

V is TRBV13 and J is TRBJ2-2, with D perhaps TRBD2 (7 bases). Trimming removed 5 bases at V and 3 bases at J, with 16 bases between. Looked up from germline, CDR1 is PRHDT and CDR2 is FYEKMQ (reference sequence). This CDR3 comprises 16 residues. This CDR3 reads CASSAWGGWDTGELFF. CDR3 nucleotides: TGTGCCAGCAGCGCTTGGGGGGGCTGGGACACCGGGGAGCTGTTTTTT.

The table lists this clone with a count of one. The genes are TRBV6-2 or TRBV6-3 and TRBJ2-7, with 16 bases that match TRBD2. V shed 6 bases, J shed 4 bases, and the junction held 9 bases outside the gene matches. The CDR3 is 17 residues long. Germline assignment: CDR1 MNHEY and CDR2 SVGEGT. The CDR3 loop is CASSPPGTSGGEYEQYF. CDR3 bases: TGTGCCAGCAGCCCACCTGGGACTAGCGGGGGGGAGTACGAGCAGTACTTC.

The rearrangement joins TRBV28 to TRBJ2-1, with 10 bases lining up with TRBD2. V lost 0 bases to trimming and J lost 4 bases; unmatched junction nucleotides: 3. The V gene's germline CDR1 is MDHEN and CDR2 SYDVKM. The CDR3 consists of 16 residues. The CDR3 loop is CASSLWASGSYNEQFF. The CDR3 nucleotides read TGTGCCAGCAGTTTATGGGCTAGCGGGAGTTACAATGAGCAGTTCTTC.

The V call is TRBV6-1, the J call TRBJ2-5; 10 bases are a match to TRBD2. V dropped 1 base and J dropped 1; count of bases not matched to a gene: 6. Germline V gene data show CDR1 as MNHNS and CDR2 as SASEGT. The CDR3 spans 17 residues. CDR3 bases: TGTGCCAGCAGTGAAGGTGGACTAGCGGCACTCCAAGAGACCCAGTACTTC. As protein: CASSEGGLAALQETQYF.

The rearrangement joins TRBV27 to TRBJ2-5, with D possibly matching TRBD2 (6 bases). The CDR3 covers 13 residues. Germline V gene sequence: CDR1 MNHEY, CDR2 SMNVEV (reference sequence). The ends were cut back, 5 bases at V and 1 base at J, with 8 bases in the middle. As DNA, the CDR3 is TGTGCCAGCAGTCCCGGGAGCCAAGAGACCCAGTACTTC. This codes for CASSPGSQETQYF.

The V call is TRBV5-1, the J call TRBJ1-4; D perhaps matches TRBD1 (6 bases). The CDR3 totals 17 residues. V lost 7 bases and J lost 0, with 19 bases in between. CDR1 is SGHRS, CDR2 YFSETQ, per germline. CDR3 in DNA: TGCGCCAGCGCCTCCTCGGGGGGGCAGGCAACTAATGAAAAACTGTTTTTT. Encoded protein: CASASSGGQATNEKLFF.

The J gene is TRBJ2-1, the V gene TRBV19; no reliable D call. The CDR3 covers 13 residues. CDR1 LNHDA and CDR2 SQIVND come from the germline V gene (reference sequence). V lost 3 bases, J lost 7 bases, and 10 bases lay in between. CDR3 residues: CASSISAGNEQFF. CDR3 sequence (DNA): TGTGCCAGTAGTATTTCCGCCGGGAATGAGCAGTTCTTC.

The rearrangement joins TRBV28 to TRBJ2-1, with D tentatively TRBD2 (5 bases). Trimming cost V 2 bases and J 0 bases, with 8 bases left between them. The CDR3 is 15 residues long. The V gene's germline CDR1 is MDHEN and CDR2 SYDVKM. The CDR3 loop is CASSLMGSSYNEQFF. Written as DNA, the CDR3 is TGTGCCAGCAGTTTAATGGGGAGCTCCTACAATGAGCAGTTCTTC.

This chain uses TRBV10-1 with TRBJ2-1; 9 positions agree with TRBD1. V dropped 6 bases and J dropped 4; count of bases not matched to a gene: 4. Germline V gene lookup returns CDR1 WNHNN and CDR2 SYGVQD (reference sequence). There are 14 residues in the CDR3. CDR3 DNA: TGCGCCAGCAGCCCGGGACAGGGATACAATGAGCAGTTCTTC. This translates into CASSPGQGYNEQFF.

This clone was picked up one time. This sequence joins TRBV30 and TRBJ1-2, with 7 bases that match TRBD1. V was clipped by 3 bases and J by 6 bases; unmatched bases: 10. This CDR3 has 14 amino acids. Germline V gene lookup returns CDR1 GTSNPN and CDR2 SVGIG (reference sequence). The CDR3 DNA sequence: TGTGCCTGGAGCCAATCGACAGGGCTTAATGGCTACACCTTC. It codes for CAWSQSTGLNGYTF.

The chain combines TRBV4-1 with TRBJ1-6; the match to TRBD1 covers 11 bases. CDR3 length: 17 amino acids. J was trimmed by 9 bases and V by 1 base; bases with no gene match: 8. From germline, CDR1 is MGHRA and CDR2 YSYEKL. The CDR3 protein is CASSQGRGQGAGSPLHF. In DNA, the CDR3 is TGCGCCAGCAGCCAAGGTCGTGGACAGGGGGCTGGTTCACCCCTCCACTTT.

The rearrangement joins TRBV13 to TRBJ2-2; perhaps TRBD2 as D (5 bases). V lost 2 bases to trimming and J lost 4 bases, with 11 bases between them. There are 15 residues in the CDR3. Germline-derived CDR1 and CDR2 are PRHDT and FYEKMQ (reference sequence). The CDR3 coding sequence is TGTGCCAGCAGCTTACAAGGTCGGGGCACCGGGGAGCTGTTTTTT. Translation gives CASSLQGRGTGELFF. The full variable domain, completed using reference TRBV13 and TRBJ2-2, is AAGVIQSPRHLIKEKRETATLKCYPIPRHDTVYWYQQGPGQDPQFLISFYEKMQSDKGSIPDRFSAQQFSDYHSELNMSSLELGDSALYFCASSLQGRGTGELFFGEGSRLTVL.